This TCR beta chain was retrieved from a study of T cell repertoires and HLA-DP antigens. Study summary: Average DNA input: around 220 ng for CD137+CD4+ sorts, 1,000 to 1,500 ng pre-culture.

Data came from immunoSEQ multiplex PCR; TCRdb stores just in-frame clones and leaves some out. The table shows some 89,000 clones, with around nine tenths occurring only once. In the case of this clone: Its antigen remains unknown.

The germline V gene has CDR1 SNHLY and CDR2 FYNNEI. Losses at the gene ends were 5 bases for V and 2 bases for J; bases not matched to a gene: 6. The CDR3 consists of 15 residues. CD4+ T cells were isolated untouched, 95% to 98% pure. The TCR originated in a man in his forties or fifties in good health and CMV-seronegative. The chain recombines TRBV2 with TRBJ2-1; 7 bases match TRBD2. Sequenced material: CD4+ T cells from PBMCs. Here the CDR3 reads CASSPRAGAYNEQFF. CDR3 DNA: TGTGCCAGCAGTCCGAGGGCGGGAGCCTACAATGAGCAGTTCTTC.